Shown below are 19 T cell receptor beta chains from a single sample sequenced in a study of blood T cell repertoires in COVID-19. TCRdb's copy holds only in-frame clones and misses some; the assay was immunoSEQ multiplex PCR. The sample consists of about 140,000 clones, 88% of them appearing once. Sequencing was carried out using peripheral blood. Every receptor here comes from a woman aged 60 to 75 with acute or convalescent COVID-19.

This chain connects TRBV6-5 to TRBJ1-6; TRBD1 matches at 11 bases. V shed 4 bases, J shed 9 bases, and the junction held 5 bases outside the gene matches. There are 15 residues in the CDR3. Germline CDR1 reads MNHEY; CDR2 reads SVGAGI. The chain's CDR3 is CASSSDRGLASPLHF. For the CDR3, the DNA is TGTGCCAGCAGTTCGGACAGGGGGCTGGCTTCACCCCTCCACTTT.

V gene TRBV7-8 combines with J gene TRBJ1-5; TRBD1 is a possible D gene (5 bases). Germline V CDR1 and CDR2: SGHVS, FQNEAQ. The CDR3 runs 16 residues. Trimming took 0 bases from V and 2 from J, leaving 11 bases between them. The CDR3 DNA reads TGTGCCAGCAGCTTAGCGGGGGGGATAGGCAATCAGCCCCAGCATTTT. It specifies CASSLAGGIGNQPQHF.

This chain connects TRBV5-1 to TRBJ1-3; 7 bases match TRBD1. Germline loops: CDR1 SGHRS, CDR2 YFSETQ. CDR3 size: 15 residues. The trim removed 4 bases at V and 0 bases at J, leaving 4 bases unmatched. CDR3 region: CASSPGTASGNTIYF. In DNA form, the CDR3 reads TGCGCCAGCAGCCCCGGGACAGCCTCTGGAAACACCATATATTTT.

This chain joins TRBV29-1 and TRBJ1-1; 10 bases align to TRBD1. CDR3 size: 11 residues. V shed 3 bases and J 9 bases; nucleotides not matched to a gene: 1. The germline CDR1 and CDR2 sequences are SQVTM and ANQGSEA. The CDR3 DNA reads as TGCAGCGTTGAGACAGGGGGCCAAGCTTTCTTT. It translates to CSVETGGQAFF. The full variable domain, rest sourced from reference TRBV29-1 and TRBJ1-1, is SAVISQKPSRDICQRGTSLTIQCQVDSQVTMMFWYRQQPGQSLTLIATANQGSEATYESGFVIDKFPISRPNLTFSTLTVSNMSPEDSSIYLCSVETGGQAFFGQGTRLTVV.

This rearrangement joins TRBV10-3 to TRBJ2-2, with 7 bases matching TRBD1. In germline, CDR1 is ENHRY, CDR2 SYGVKD. The CDR3 has 14 residues. J was trimmed by 3 bases and V by 7 bases; bases with no gene match: 5. The CDR3 DNA reads as TGTGCCATCACCGGGACAGATTACACCGGGGAGCTGTTTTTT. The encoded protein is CAITGTDYTGELFF.

The V and J genes are TRBV28 and TRBJ2-1; 7 bases match TRBD1. Per the germline V gene, CDR1 is MDHEN and CDR2 is SYDVKM. J gave up 9 bases and V 5 bases, and 7 bases lay outside the gene matches. The CDR3 has 13 residues. CDR3 in amino acids: CASSLGTAAEQFF. The CDR3 bases are TGTGCCAGCAGTCTCGGGACAGCAGCTGAGCAGTTCTTC.

The J gene is TRBJ1-6, the V gene TRBV4-3, with D possibly being TRBD1 (6 bases). CDR1 and CDR2 (germline): LGHNA, YSLEER. This CDR3 is 14 amino acids long. Trimming shortened V by 4 bases and J by 6 bases, and 10 bases separated the two germline ends. The CDR3 nucleotides are TGCGCCAGCAGCCCGGACAGAGGTAATTCACCCCTCCACTTT. This codes for CASSPDRGNSPLHF.

The V and J genes are TRBV7-6 and TRBJ1-1; TRBD1 matches 10 bases. Trimming removed 5 bases from V and 5 bases from J; junction bases left unmatched: 8. CDR1 is SGHVS, CDR2 FNYEAQ, per germline. The CDR3 has 15 amino acids. CDR3 in DNA: TGTGCCAGCAGCCCGCCGGACAGGGGGGTTACTGAAGCTTTCTTT. Translated: CASSPPDRGVTEAFF.

Turning to this clone: The same CDR3 can be traced to other DNA sequences in this sample. The rearrangement uses TRBV19 and TRBJ2-5; TRBD1 matches 7 bases. There are 14 residues in the CDR3. V lost 1 base to trimming and J lost 1 base; unmatched junction nucleotides: 0. CDR1 and CDR2 from the germline V gene are LNHDA and SQIVND (reference sequence). The CDR3 protein is CASSIGQGQETQYF. In nucleotides, the CDR3 is TGTGCCAGTAGTATAGGACAGGGCCAAGAGACCCAGTACTTC.

This clone appeared a few times. CDR3 amino acids: CASSAGLANEKLFF. Written as DNA, the CDR3 is TGTGCCAGCAGCGCAGGGTTGGCTAATGAAAAACTGTTTTTT. The chain links TRBV7-2 to TRBJ1-4, with D perhaps TRBD1 (5 bases). Germline V lookup: CDR1 SGHTA, CDR2 FQGNSA. CDR3 size: 14 residues. The V and J ends lost 5 bases and 3 bases respectively, with 10 bases between them.

The chain links TRBV5-8 to TRBJ2-7, with 10 bases aligning to TRBD2. Germline trimming cut 4 bases from V and 4 bases from J; bases unmatched to any gene: 2. The V gene's germline CDR1 is SGHTS and CDR2 YDEGEE. The CDR3 is made up of 13 amino acids. As DNA, the CDR3 is TGTGCCAGCAGCCCGGGACTAGCGTACGAGCAGTACTTC. It is translated as CASSPGLAYEQYF.

The chain joins TRBV20-1 to TRBJ1-1; D gene ambiguous. The germline V gene has CDR1 DFQATT and CDR2 SNEGSKA (reference sequence). V was cut by 3 bases and J by 11 bases, with 13 bases left in between. CDR3 length: 11 residues. In DNA form, the CDR3 reads TGCAGTGCTAGCCGGAGCTCGGGGGCTTTCTTT. The encoded protein is CSASRSSGAFF.

With respect to this clone: The same CDR3 also results from other DNA sequences found in this sample. The chain couples TRBV4-3 to TRBJ2-3; 10 positions agree with TRBD1. The CDR3 has 15 amino acids. CDR1 and CDR2 from the germline V gene are LGHNA and YSLEER. V lost 1 base, J lost 6 bases, and 4 bases stayed unmatched. DNA of the CDR3: TGCGCCAGCAGCCAAGGGACAGGGGGTGCCGATACGCAGTATTTT. The encoded protein is CASSQGTGGADTQYF.

This clone turned up a few times. This chain's CDR3 is CAWIPGMRVTEAFF. In DNA form, the CDR3 reads TGTGCCTGGATACCCGGGATGAGGGTCACTGAAGCTTTCTTT. The chain carries TRBV30 and TRBJ1-1; no clear D. This CDR3 is 14 amino acids long. V was trimmed by 4 bases and J by 4 bases, leaving 16 bases between them. Germline values: CDR1 GTSNPN, CDR2 SVGIG (reference sequence).

The chain employs TRBV6-1 and TRBJ1-4; 7 nucleotides match TRBD1. CDR1 and CDR2 (germline): MNHNS, SASEGT. The CDR3 runs to 15 residues. V trimming: 0 bases; J trimming: 4 bases; junction bases outside the gene matches: 2. The CDR3: CASSEAGDSNEKLFF. Written as DNA, the CDR3 is TGTGCCAGCAGTGAAGCTGGGGACAGTAATGAAAAACTGTTTTTT.

V gene TRBV7-2 combines with J gene TRBJ1-5; TRBD1 matches at 8 bases. CDR3 size: 15 residues. V was clipped by 4 bases and J by 2 bases; unmatched bases: 4. Germline CDR1 reads SGHTA; CDR2 reads FQGNSA. CDR3 loop: CASSWGQAGNQPQHF. DNA for the CDR3: TGTGCCAGCAGCTGGGGACAGGCCGGCAATCAGCCCCAGCATTTT.

This chain links TRBV11-2 with TRBJ1-6, with D uncertain. Trimming took 3 bases from V and 4 from J, leaving 7 bases between them. Germline V gene sequence: CDR1 SGHAT, CDR2 FQNNGV. The CDR3 is made up of 14 amino acids. This CDR3 is CASSLVRYNSPLHF. In nucleotides, the CDR3 is TGTGCCAGCAGCTTGGTCCGGTATAATTCACCCCTCCACTTT.

V gene TRBV3-1 (or the pseudogene TRBV3-2) combines with J gene TRBJ1-2, with D possibly TRBD1 on 5 matching bases. The V end lost 1 base, the J end lost 5 bases, and 14 bases lay between the germline ends. Germline V gene data show CDR1 as LGHDT and CDR2 as YNNKEL (reference sequence). The CDR3 totals 15 residues. CDR3 residues: CASSQVPRALYGYTF. The DNA of the CDR3 is TGTGCCAGCAGCCAAGTACCCAGGGCTCTTTATGGCTACACCTTC.

The V gene is TRBV19, the J gene TRBJ1-5; no reliable D call. Trimming removed 5 bases from V and 1 base from J, with 9 bases in between. Germline V gives CDR1 LNHDA, CDR2 SQIVND (reference sequence). The CDR3 contains 14 residues. CDR3: CASSHRPSNQPQHF. The DNA of the CDR3 is TGTGCCAGTAGTCACAGACCAAGCAATCAGCCCCAGCATTTT.